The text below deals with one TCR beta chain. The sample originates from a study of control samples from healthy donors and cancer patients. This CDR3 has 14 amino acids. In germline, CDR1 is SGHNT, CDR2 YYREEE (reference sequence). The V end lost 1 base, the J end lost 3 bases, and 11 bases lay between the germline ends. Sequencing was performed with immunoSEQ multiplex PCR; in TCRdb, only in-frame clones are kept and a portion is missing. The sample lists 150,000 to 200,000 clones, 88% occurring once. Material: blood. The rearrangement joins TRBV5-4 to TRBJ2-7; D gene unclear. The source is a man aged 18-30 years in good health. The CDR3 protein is CASSLYNSFYEQYF. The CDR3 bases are TGTGCCAGCAGCTTGTACAACTCCTTCTACGAGCAGTACTTC.